The subject of this entry is one TCR beta chain. This sample is drawn from a study of blood T cell repertoires in COVID-19. Repertoires were generated with immunoSEQ multiplex PCR, while TCRdb's copy carries only in-frame clones and drops some. Of 300,000 to 400,000 clones in the sample, 90% to 95% are singletons; the top ten hold around 3.9%. Germline CDR1 is SGHKS and CDR2 is YYEKEE (reference sequence). The CDR3 loop spans 13 amino acids. V was clipped by 4 bases and J by 6 bases, with 13 bases between them. The source is a woman between 25 and 40 years old who had been exposed to COVID-19. The V and J genes are TRBV5-5 and TRBJ1-2; D possibly corresponds to TRBD1 (5 bases). The specimen was PBMCs or T cells enriched from blood (not recorded which). CDR3 nucleotides: TGTGCCAGCAGCGTAGATTCAGGGCATGGCTACACCTTC. It translates to CASSVDSGHGYTF.